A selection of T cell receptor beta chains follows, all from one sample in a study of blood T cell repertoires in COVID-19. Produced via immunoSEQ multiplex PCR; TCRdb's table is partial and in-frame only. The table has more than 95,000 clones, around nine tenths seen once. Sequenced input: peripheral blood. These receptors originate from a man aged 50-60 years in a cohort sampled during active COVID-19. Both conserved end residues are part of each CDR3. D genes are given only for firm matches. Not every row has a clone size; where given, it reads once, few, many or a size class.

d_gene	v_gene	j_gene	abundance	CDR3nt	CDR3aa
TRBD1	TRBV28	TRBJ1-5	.	TGTGCCAGCAGTTTCGGTACAGGGGCCCGGCCCCAGCATTTT	CASSFGTGARPQHF
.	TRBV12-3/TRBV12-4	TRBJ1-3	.	TGTGCCAGCACAACTGGGGCCGGAAACACCATATATTTT	CASTTGAGNTIYF
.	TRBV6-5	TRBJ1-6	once	TGTGCCAGCAGTTCCTCGAATACAGGGAGTTCACCCCTCCACTTT	CASSSSNTGSSPLHF
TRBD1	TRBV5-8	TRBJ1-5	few	TGTGCCAGCAGCTTGGCCCGGGACAGACCGAATCAGCCCCAGCATTTT	CASSLARDRPNQPQHF
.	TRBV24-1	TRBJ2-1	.	TGTGCCACCAGTGACCCAGACAGTCCCGTGCAGTTCTTC	CATSDPDSPVQFF
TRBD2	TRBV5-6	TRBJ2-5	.	TGTGCCAGCAGCTTGGTTCTAGCGGGGGGGAATGGGGAGACCCAGTACTTC	CASSLVLAGGNGETQYF
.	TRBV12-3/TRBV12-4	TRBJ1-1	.	TGTGCCAGCAGTCTTAGGGGAGAAGCTTTCTTT	CASSLRGEAFF
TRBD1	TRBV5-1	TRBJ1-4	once	TGCGCCAGCAGCGCAGGGGGCGGGGGTGAAAAACTGTTTTTT	CASSAGGGGEKLFF
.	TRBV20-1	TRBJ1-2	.	TGCAGTGCTAGTCCCCCCGCGACGGGGGGCTACACCTTC	CSASPPATGGYTF
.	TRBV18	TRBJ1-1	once	TGTGCCAGCTCACCTACAGGGTTGAACACTGAAGCTTTCTTT	CASSPTGLNTEAFF
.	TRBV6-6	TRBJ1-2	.	TGTGCCAGCAGCCGGCGGGGCACGGGGAGTACCTATGGCTACACCTTC	CASSRRGTGSTYGYTF
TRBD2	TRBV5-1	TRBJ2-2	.	TGCGCCAGCAGCTTCCGGGGGGGCCAGATCTGGAACACCGGGGAGCTGTTTTTT	CASSFRGGQIWNTGELFF
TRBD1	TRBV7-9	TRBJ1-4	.	TGTGCCAGCAGCTCGCGGGGACAGGGGTTAACTAATGAAAAACTGTTTTTT	CASSSRGQGLTNEKLFF
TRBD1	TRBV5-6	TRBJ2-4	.	TGTGCCAGCAGCCCACGGGACAGGGGGCTTGCCAAAAACATTCAGTACTTC	CASSPRDRGLAKNIQYF
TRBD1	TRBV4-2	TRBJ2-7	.	TGTGCCAGCAGCCAAAGATGGGGACAGCTTTACGAGCAGTACTTC	CASSQRWGQLYEQYF
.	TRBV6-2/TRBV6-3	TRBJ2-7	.	TGTGCCAGCAGTTTTCACTACGAGCAGTACTTC	CASSFHYEQYF
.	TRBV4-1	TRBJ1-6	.	TGCGCCAGCAGCCAGCGTAGTCCGGCACCCCTCCACTTT	CASSQRSPAPLHF
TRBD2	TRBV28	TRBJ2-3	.	TGTGCCAGCAGGGAAGGCAGCAGCGGGGCAGATACGCAGTATTTT	CASREGSSGADTQYF
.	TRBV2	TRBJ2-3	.	TGTGCCAGCTCCTGGAACCGGGACTCAGATACGCAGTATTTT	CASSWNRDSDTQYF
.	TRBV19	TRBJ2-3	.	TGTGCCAGCTCGGGGTTCGATACGCAGTATTTT	CASSGFDTQYF
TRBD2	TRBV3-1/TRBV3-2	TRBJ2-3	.	TGTGCCAGCAGCCCCCGGACTAGCGGGGGGGAGGCAGATACGCAGTATTTT	CASSPRTSGGEADTQYF
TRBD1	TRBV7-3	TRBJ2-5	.	TGTGCCAGCAGCCCCCAGGACAGGGTGGCGACCCAGTACTTC	CASSPQDRVATQYF
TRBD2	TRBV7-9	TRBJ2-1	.	TGTGCCAGCACCATACTAGCGGGGGGCAGTAATGAGCAGTTCTTC	CASTILAGGSNEQFF
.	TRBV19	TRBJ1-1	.	TGTGCCAGTAGTATTCGTGGCCAAAACACTGAAGCTTTCTTT	CASSIRGQNTEAFF
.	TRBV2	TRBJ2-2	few	TGTGCCAGCAGGGTACAGGACAGTGACACCGGGGAGCTGTTTTTT	CASRVQDSDTGELFF
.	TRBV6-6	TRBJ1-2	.	TGTGCCAGCAGTTACGGGGGGGCGCAGGGCTACACCTTC	CASSYGGAQGYTF
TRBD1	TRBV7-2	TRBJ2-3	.	TGTGCCAGCAGGGAGACAGGGGGCACAGATACGCAGTATTTT	CASRETGGTDTQYF
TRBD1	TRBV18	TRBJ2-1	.	TGTGCCAGCTCACCACCGGGACAGGGTCTACGGGAGCAGTTCTTC	CASSPPGQGLREQFF
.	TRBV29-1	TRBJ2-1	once	TGTGGCACAGGGATCTCCTACAATGAGCAGTTCTTC	CGTGISYNEQFF
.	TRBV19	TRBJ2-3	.	TGTGCCAGTAGTTGGCGGAGAGGATCAGATACGCAGTATTTT	CASSWRRGSDTQYF
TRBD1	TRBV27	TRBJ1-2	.	TGTGCCAGCAGTAACACCCCGACAGGGAACTATGGCTACACCTTC	CASSNTPTGNYGYTF
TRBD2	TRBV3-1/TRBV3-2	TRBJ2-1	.	TGTGCCAGCAGCCTGCCCACGGGGAGGGGTGAGCAGTTCTTC	CASSLPTGRGEQFF
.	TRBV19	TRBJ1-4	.	TGTGCCAGTATAGGAGCTAATGAAAAACTGTTTTTT	CASIGANEKLFF
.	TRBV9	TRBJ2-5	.	TGTGCCAGCAGCGTAGGAGGTAGCCGGGGGGAGACCCAGTACTTC	CASSVGGSRGETQYF
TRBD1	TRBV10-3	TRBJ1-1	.	TGTGCCATTAGAGGAGGGGGCTTGAACACTGAAGCTTTCTTT	CAIRGGGLNTEAFF
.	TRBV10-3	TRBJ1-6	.	TGTGCCATCAGTGATGAGGCGCCAGGGGTTTCACCCCTCCACTTT	CAISDEAPGVSPLHF
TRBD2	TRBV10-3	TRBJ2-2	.	TGTGCCATCAGTGAGAGGTCTAGCGGGTTAAACACCGGGGAGCTGTTTTTT	CAISERSSGLNTGELFF
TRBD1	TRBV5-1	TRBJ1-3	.	TGCGCCAGCAGCTCCAGGGGGCAGGGGAATTCTGGAAACACCATATATTTT	CASSSRGQGNSGNTIYF
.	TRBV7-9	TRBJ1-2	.	TGTGCCAGCAGCTCGACAGGTTATGGCTACACCTTC	CASSSTGYGYTF
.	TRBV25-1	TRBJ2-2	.	TGTGCCAGCAGTGAGACAGCTACCGGGGAGCTGTTTTTT	CASSETATGELFF
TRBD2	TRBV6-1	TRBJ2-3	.	TGTGCCAGCAGTGAATATGGACTAGCGGGGGCCGTGGGTGTGGATACGCAGTATTTT	CASSEYGLAGAVGVDTQYF
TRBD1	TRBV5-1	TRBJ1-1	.	TGCGCCAGCAGCTTGATCGGAGGGGGCGCAGCTTTCTTT	CASSLIGGGAAFF
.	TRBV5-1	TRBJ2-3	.	TGCGCCAGCAGCTTGGGTATTAGTCCTGGCACAGATACGCAGTATTTT	CASSLGISPGTDTQYF
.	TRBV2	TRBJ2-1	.	TGTGCCAGCAAGACGACAGTAAATGAGCAGTTCTTC	CASKTTVNEQFF
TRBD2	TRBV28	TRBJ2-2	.	TGTGCCAGCAGTCCCGGCGGGGGGAACACCGGGGAGCTGTTTTTT	CASSPGGGNTGELFF
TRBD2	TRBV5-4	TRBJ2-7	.	TGTGCCAGCAGCTTCCCGGGGGGAGAGCAGTACTTC	CASSFPGGEQYF
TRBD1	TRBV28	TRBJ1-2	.	TGTGCCAGCAGTCCGGGACAGGCTTTTGGCTACACCTTC	CASSPGQAFGYTF
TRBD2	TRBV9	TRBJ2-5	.	TGTGCCAGCAGCGTGACGGCGGGGGGGCCTGGCCAAGAGACCCAGTACTTC	CASSVTAGGPGQETQYF
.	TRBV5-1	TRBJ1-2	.	TGCGCCAGCAGCTTGGTATCCCAGGATTTCGGCTACACCTTC	CASSLVSQDFGYTF
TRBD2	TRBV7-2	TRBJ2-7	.	TGTGCCAGCAGCCCGACTTGGCGGGGGGCCCCCTACGAGCAGTACTTC	CASSPTWRGAPYEQYF
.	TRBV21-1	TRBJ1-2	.	TGTGCCAGCAGCGGGCCGACAGGGGACGATGGCTACACCTTC	CASSGPTGDDGYTF
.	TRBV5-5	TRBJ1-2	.	TGTGCCAGCAGCTTGGGGGTGACAGATGGCTACACCTTC	CASSLGVTDGYTF
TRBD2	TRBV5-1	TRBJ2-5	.	TGCGCCAGCAGCTTACGGCCGGGGGGGTACCAAGAGACCCAGTACTTC	CASSLRPGGYQETQYF
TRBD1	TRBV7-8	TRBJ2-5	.	TGTGCCAGCAGGATTGGGATGTTGGCGGACAGGGTTCAAGAGACCCAGTACTTC	CASRIGMLADRVQETQYF
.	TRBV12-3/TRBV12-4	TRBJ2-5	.	TGTGCCAGCAGTCCGGGACTTCGGACCCAGTACTTC	CASSPGLRTQYF